These T cell receptor beta chains were read from a single sample in a study of monozygotic twins with cystic fibrosis. Using immunoSEQ multiplex PCR, the repertoire was profiled, and TCRdb retains in-frame clones only, with some absent. This sample has 7,100 or so clones; 85% to 95% occur once, and the top ten carry approximately 0.54%. Sequenced material: blood. These receptor sequences come from a boy aged 2 to 9 with cystic fibrosis. CDR3s include the opening cysteine and the closing phenylalanine or tryptophan. The D gene is left open where the match is weak. Part of the rows lack a size; the others show once, few, many or a class for expanded clones.

cdr3_nt	cdr3_aa	v_call	j_call	clone_size	d_call
TGTGCCAGCAGTGAATTCGGGGAAGAGACCCAGTACTTC	CASSEFGEETQYF	TRBV6-1	TRBJ2-5	-	-
TGCGCCAGCAGCCAAGAATTTCCAGGGGGTGATGGCTACACCTTC	CASSQEFPGGDGYTF	TRBV4-1	TRBJ1-2	-	TRBD1
TGTGCCAGCAGCTCAGAGAGGGGGCCCCAGCATTTT	CASSSERGPQHF	TRBV11-2	TRBJ1-5	-	-
TGTGCCAGCAGTGACGAGAGCTCTGGGGCCAACGTCCTGACTTTC	CASSDESSGANVLTF	TRBV6-4	TRBJ2-6	-	-
TGTGCCAGCAGCCGAAGGAGCTCGTCAGGCCGTGTAGGCACTGAAGCTTTCTTT	CASSRRSSSGRVGTEAFF	TRBV7-2	TRBJ1-1	-	-
TGTGCCAGCAGTCCCCTAGGGGGGATGAACACTGAAGCTTTCTTT	CASSPLGGMNTEAFF	TRBV6-5	TRBJ1-1	-	-
TGCGCCAGCAGCTTGGCACGGACAGGAGGCGGAGAGACCCAGTACTTC	CASSLARTGGGETQYF	TRBV5-1	TRBJ2-5	-	TRBD1
TGTGCCACCAGCAGAGATCGGCCCGGGGGCAATTCACCCCTCCACTTT	CATSRDRPGGNSPLHF	TRBV15	TRBJ1-6	once	-
TGTGCCAGCAGCTTAGAGGCCACATACGAGCAGTACTTC	CASSLEATYEQYF	TRBV13	TRBJ2-7	-	-
TGTGCCAGCAGTTCTCAGGGACAGGGGTTGGGGACCCAGTACTTC	CASSSQGQGLGTQYF	TRBV7-2	TRBJ2-5	once	TRBD1
TGCGCCAGCAGCTTGGCCCAGGGCACTGAAGCTTTCTTT	CASSLAQGTEAFF	TRBV5-1	TRBJ1-1	-	-
TGTGCCAGCAGCTTAGAAGGGGCGGATAATTCACCCCTCCACTTT	CASSLEGADNSPLHF	TRBV7-9	TRBJ1-6	-	-
TGTGCCAGCAGCTTTGGACAGGGCTATGGCTACACCTTC	CASSFGQGYGYTF	TRBV5-8	TRBJ1-2	-	TRBD1
TGTGCCAGCAGCTTGCCCGGTGGGGCGGGGGATGGCTACACCTTC	CASSLPGGAGDGYTF	TRBV5-4	TRBJ1-2	-	-
TGTGCCAGCAGCCCTGGGACTAGCGGCCGCCCTACAAGCACAGATACGCAGTATTTT	CASSPGTSGRPTSTDTQYF	TRBV7-3	TRBJ2-3	-	TRBD2
TGCGCCAGCAGCTGGGACAGGACGAACACTGAAGCTTTCTTT	CASSWDRTNTEAFF	TRBV5-1	TRBJ1-1	-	TRBD1
TGCGCCAGCAGCTTGGTGGGACAGACTAATTCACCCCTCCACTTT	CASSLVGQTNSPLHF	TRBV5-1	TRBJ1-6	once	TRBD1
TGTGCCAGCAGTTCCAGGGTGGGTCAGCCCCAGCATTTT	CASSSRVGQPQHF	TRBV27	TRBJ1-5	-	-
TGTGCCAGCAGTGATGTCCGGGCGAATGAAAAACTGTTTTTT	CASSDVRANEKLFF	TRBV25-1	TRBJ1-4	-	-
TGTGCCAGCACACCGCGAGCATTGGGAAACACCATATATTTT	CASTPRALGNTIYF	TRBV9	TRBJ1-3	-	-
TGTGCCAGCAGCTTGCCCTCCGCGGAGGAGATGACTGAAAAACTGTTTTTT	CASSLPSAEEMTEKLFF	TRBV11-2	TRBJ1-4	-	-
TGTGCCAGTAGTAGGGACCGACGGGAGAACACTGAAGCTTTCTTT	CASSRDRRENTEAFF	TRBV19	TRBJ1-1	-	-
TGTGCCAGCAGCCTGGGACTAGCGGGGGGGACAGATACGCAGTATTTT	CASSLGLAGGTDTQYF	TRBV5-6	TRBJ2-3	-	TRBD2
TGCGCCAGCAGCTTAACCGATGAGGGCTATAACTACGAGCAGTACTTC	CASSLTDEGYNYEQYF	TRBV5-1	TRBJ2-7	-	-
TGTGCCAGTAGTAGCCAGGGGGCGAAGTTGCGATATGGCTACACCTTC	CASSSQGAKLRYGYTF	TRBV19	TRBJ1-2	-	TRBD1
TGTGCCAGCAGCTGGGACAGGGCGGGCACAGATACGCAGTATTTT	CASSWDRAGTDTQYF	TRBV7-6	TRBJ2-3	-	TRBD1
TGCAGCGTTGAACCCACTACCGGGACAGCACACAATGAGCAGTTCTTC	CSVEPTTGTAHNEQFF	TRBV29-1	TRBJ2-1	-	TRBD1
TGTGCCAGCAGTGGGGGACAGGATGAAGCTTTCTTT	CASSGGQDEAFF	TRBV2	TRBJ1-1	-	TRBD1